Sequencing of this TCR beta chain was carried out in a study of vaccination effects on CD4 cells after COVID-19. Overall study context: Sampling occurred 16 days and one week pre-vaccination in a couple of convalescent patients.

The CDR3 has 14 residues. J lost 1 base, V lost 5 bases, and 2 bases had no gene match. CDR1 is WNHNN and CDR2 is SYGVQD in the germline V gene (reference sequence). In regard to this clone: The antigen remains unidentified.

Within the ViraFEST assay, antigen-specific CD4+ T cells underwent expansion with viral peptide pools prior to sequencing. CD4+ T cell isolation took place after 10 days of culture. The person was diagnosed with PCR-confirmed SARS-CoV-2 infection between March and December 2020. Half the medium was replaced with IL-2 medium on days 3 and 7. Method: immunoSEQ multiplex PCR; TCRdb's copy keeps in-frame clones and lacks some. The sample yields tens of thousands of clones, approximately 79% seen once. The V call is TRBV10-1, the J call TRBJ2-1, with TRBD2 matching over 7 bases. The input for sequencing was CD4+ T cells from PBMCs cultured with SARS-CoV-2 spike peptides, taken before COVID-19 vaccination. The source of this sequence is a human donor who had a prior SARS-CoV-2 infection. The CDR3 DNA follows: TGCGCCAGCAGTAAGCGGGGTTCCTACAATGAGCAGTTCTTC. Residues: CASSKRGSYNEQFF.